This TCR beta chain was documented in a study of shared clonotypes between healthy human individuals. A remark on this clone: What it binds is unknown.

General study results and limits: Relative to clonotypes present in all four donors, those not shared had lower generation probabilities. An anticipated effect of sequencing depth on clonotype sharing among donors was recognized.

The table came from immunoSEQ multiplex PCR; TCRdb's copy has only in-frame clones and leaves some out. Among 2.3 million or so clones listed, 90% to 95% were seen once. The CDR3 covers 15 residues. Germline CDR1 and CDR2: KGHSH and LQKENI. V lost 1 base and J lost 4; bases outside the gene matches: 0. Among the donors, all were Caucasian adults who lived in Nashville, Tennessee. Memory CD4+ cells were the fraction left after CD45RA+ naive selection. The chain uses TRBV18 and TRBJ2-3, with 12 nucleotides matching TRBD2. This TCR came from a man between 18 and 29 years old in good health. Some clones in this sample may be carry-over from other donors' samples. Sequenced sample: naive CD4+ T cells from PBMCs. Noted subset: CD45RA+ positively selected. The CDR3 spells CASSPRLAGADTQYF. CDR3 nucleotides: TGTGCCAGCTCACCACGACTAGCGGGAGCAGATACGCAGTATTTT.